This TCR beta chain was captured by sequencing in a study of regulatory T cells in long-lasting Graves disease. Broader study findings: TRBV28, TRBJ1-2 and TRBJ2-5 were segments that persistent disease favored. Owing to a sample size that was small, accuracy may have been reduced.

The CDR3 is 15 residues long. The germline V and J ends were trimmed by 0 bases and 0 bases, with 10 bases remaining between them. The germline CDR1 and CDR2 sequences are DFQATT and SNEGSKA (reference sequence). Combining iRepertoire HTBI primers with Arm-PCR of CDR3 regions, the authors built TCR beta libraries. TCRdb independently ran MiXCR on the multiplex PCR reads; one entry per CDR3 protein. The sample has some 250,000 distinct CDR3 sequences, 15% to 20% seen once. This clonotype was observed many times. Its target is unknown. Time point: newly diagnosed GD, antithyroid drugs for less than 3 months. PBMC-derived RNA was used for the TCR library. These records were also assigned to another study, of T cells in Graves' hyperthyroidism and ophthalmopathy. As that study records: Diagnostic assessment was based on clinical symptoms, serum thyroxine and TRAb, thyroid ultrasound and orbital computed tomography. For ophthalmopathy, model prediction preceded onset by a median about 6 months.

This TCR was sampled from a woman aged 25 to 39 with Graves disease. The gene calls are TRBV20-1 and TRBJ2-3; D might be TRBD1 or TRBD2, each matching 5 bases. This specimen consisted of peripheral blood mononuclear cells (PBMCs), obtained at new diagnosis, from a patient treated with antithyroid drugs. The CDR3 DNA reads as TGCAGTGCTAGAGAGGGGCTAGCAAGCACAGATACGCAGTATTTT. Translating gives CSAREGLASTDTQYF.